This T cell receptor beta chain derives from a study of cytomegalovirus exposure and HLA in healthy donors (dated by TCRdb to the late 2010s). Study-wide context: In an earlier analysis of 587 of the donors, 250 to 300 Gb of sequence data and some 120 million unique TCR beta sequences from about 179 million T cells were reported. An early release covering 550 to 700 HLA-typed donors comprised approximately 300 gigabases of sequencing data and 85 million to 100 million unique TCR sequences. The genetic ancestry cluster associated with self-reported Caucasian donors included approximately 85% of the 350 to 500 genotyped donors. The study aimed to test whether signatures of past pathogen exposure could be identified by cataloging public T cell receptors. Using immunosequencing, the study profiled T cell repertoires from some 670 subjects and related those repertoires to cytomegalovirus serostatus. Besides the first cohort of 666 subjects, a separate validation cohort made up of roughly 130 different subjects was used. To predict cytomegalovirus infection status, the study combined high-throughput TCR immunosequencing, statistical association of individual TCRs with disease status, and machine learning. A later analysis re-analyzed previously published TCR beta repertoires from approximately 700 donors and added high-resolution HLA genotyping to study TCR occurrence patterns. Rather than using new phenotypic data, the later analysis identified candidate immune exposures from TCR beta sequences and from how often those sequences occurred across donors. To decide whether each TCR beta V gene segment behaved as functional or pseudogenic, an earlier analysis of approximately 590 of the donors relied on high-throughput TCR beta sequencing. Donor age, sex, ethnicity and CMV serostatus were compiled alongside the repertoire data. A later genetic analysis took genome-wide SNP genotypes for about three fifths of the 666 donors and used that subset as a discovery cohort. Every repertoire in the discovery cohort had been generated on one and the same sequencing platform. HLA typing included class I and class II loci at four-digit resolution. Typing coverage differed by locus: A, B, C, DRB1 and DQB1 were typed in roughly 629-640 donors, DQA1 in about 560, DPA1 in some 610, and DPB1 in around 440. Because of strong linkage in the cohort, roughly five DR-DQ haplotypes were treated as single units for association and clustering. Among around 400 genotyped donors of the cohort, an average of around 250,000 unique TCR beta nucleotide sequences was sequenced per donor, of which about 18% were non-productive. The investigation overall reported the following: A later analysis reported that several top co-occurrence clusters appeared linked to parvovirus B19, influenza, CMV and Epstein-Barr virus. A group of highly shared sequence variants was considered likely to be a technical artifact of the sequencing pipeline. The earlier analysis of a few hundred of the donors excluded fewer than 20 rarely observed V segments, including chromosome 9 orphons, because counts were too low. In an earlier analysis of fewer than 700 of the donors, most TCR beta V segments appeared in productive rearrangements about 87% or about 30% of the time, broadly matching IMGT annotations. Linkage disequilibrium might explain the correlated functional status among segregating V segments, but an unknown experimental factor could not be excluded. The classifier was reported to diagnose cytomegalovirus status with high specificity and sensitivity in both the original cohort and the validation cohort. In a later analysis, HLA-associated TCR beta chains showed more clonal expansion and lower generation probabilities than non-associated chains that were equally common. In a later genetic analysis, a missense DCLRE1C variant was associated with V-gene and J-gene trimming of TCR beta chains, and the association was replicated in an independent cohort. Because the 87-base-pair reads could not distinguish some IMGT-functional V segments, including TRBV6-2 and TRBV6-3, those segments were excluded. While some public TCRs were present in many individuals, most TCR sequences turned up only very rarely across donors. A further reported finding was that TCR beta sequences accurately predicted the HLA-A and HLA-B alleles for most subjects in the first cohort. According to the authors, the approach could potentially be generalized to other disease states and immunological phenotypes. A later analysis found that TCR association rates varied across HLA loci, with DRB1 alleles showing the most associated TCRs and HLA-C alleles the fewest. Specific HLA alleles were associated with 15,000 to 20,000 TCR beta sequences at a false discovery rate of 0.05 in a later analysis. In vitro tests confirmed that a few of the cytomegalovirus-associated TCR beta chains recognize cytomegalovirus antigens. Because HLA typing was unavailable for some donors at each locus, only the typed subset was used in association tests. In the study, 150 to 200 TCR beta chains were listed as associated with cytomegalovirus. In a later genetic analysis, fewer N-insertions in productive TCRs were reported among donors in an Asian-associated ancestry cluster than the approximately 710-donor mean. The presence/absence analyses assumed that sequencing depth was roughly uniform across donors, and that assumption may not be true. A later analysis found that most CMV-associated TCR beta chains appeared HLA-restricted, with HLA associations seemingly driven largely by CMV exposure. This cohort had only TCR beta chains sequenced, and the lack of alpha or paired-chain data limited which features could be detected. When HLA alleles, especially DR and DQ, strongly co-occurred, attributing TCR associations to individual alleles was difficult. For the cohort, immune exposure information was limited to CMV serostatus.

The CDR3 contains 16 residues, cysteine and phenylalanine counted. This entry keeps only the CDR3 DNA: 48 bases, framed from base 1. The junction shows trimming of 0 bases on V and 4 bases on J, plus 16 bases between the germline ends. CDR1 is given as SGHAT and CDR2 as FQNNGV, both from the germline V gene. The method was the immunoSEQ multiplex PCR assay. For the multiplex PCR, a mixture combining 60 forward primers for TCR Vbeta segments and 13 reverse primers for TCR Jbeta segments was used. Amplification of the CDR3 region of rearranged TCR beta genes was performed with a multiplex PCR assay on genomic DNA. The Illumina HiSeq System was used to sequence the amplified TCR beta libraries as 87-base-pair reads. The authors processed their data as follows. In a later analysis, roughly 80 million unique TCR beta chains were counted across the roughly 610 repertoires, and roughly 10 million of these chains were shared by at least two donors. Raw reads were error-corrected and collapsed into unique sequences with a nearest-neighbor algorithm that merged closely related sequences to remove PCR and sequencing errors. Alignment of CDR3 sequences to IMGT reference sequences was used to assign V, D and J gene segments. Each retained sequence needed at least a six-nucleotide match to both a V gene segment and a J gene segment. A rearrangement counted as productive if the CDR3 had no stop codons and remained in frame with V and J, and every other rearrangement counted as non-productive. CDR3 was defined according to IMGT convention as the region running from the second conserved V-encoded cysteine to the conserved J-encoded phenylalanine. In an earlier analysis of 500 to 650 of the donors, sequences lacking an unambiguous match to a single V gene segment were excluded. In an earlier analysis of a few hundred of the donors, a V segment was called functional when productive rearrangements were above 56.7%, and segregating when the standard deviation between donors exceeded 5%. To diagnose cytomegalovirus status from the catalog of TCR beta chain sequences, a statistical classification framework was built. In a later analysis, TCR nucleotide sequences were compared against IMGT/GENE-DB human TR gene sequences so that V and J genes could be assigned. The TCRdist pipeline was used in a later analysis to assign CDR3 sequences and most-parsimonious VDJ recombination scenarios. In a later analysis, each TCR beta chain was defined by its CDR3 amino acid sequence together with its V-gene family, and reads without a unique V-gene family were excluded. As a way to deal with suspected cross-contamination and a sequencing artifact, a later analysis dropped 450 to 600 nucleotide sequences that were highly shared and had low generation probability. In a later analysis, a clonal expansion index was calculated for each public chain from normalized within-repertoire ranks of inferred template counts. In a later analysis, generation probabilities were computed with a VDJ recombination model fitted to out-of-frame rearrangements, and the resulting probabilities were checked against IGoR. In a later analysis, TCR-TCR, TCR-HLA and TCR-CMV co-occurrence was scored with hypergeometric tests, and a repertoire-size bias correction was applied to TCR pairs. False discovery rates were estimated in a later analysis by permuting HLA or CMV assignments 20 times. A later analysis grouped co-occurring TCRs with DBSCAN, adding TCRdist sequence similarity when clustering within HLA-allele-positive subsets. For co-occurrence clustering, repertoires with fewer than 30,000 or more than 120,000 public chains were excluded, along with five repertoires with anomalous nucleotide sharing. In its TCRdb copy, this immuneACCESS table keeps in-frame sequences only and misses some clones. Where compared with another copy, unresolved V genes explain less than half of these, and the others have no known cause. V and J calls and clone size are copied from that table; D and trimming were computed from the DNA. Present in this sample are approximately 150,000 clones, approximately 80% of which were seen just once. Clones ranked in the top ten supply 5.5% to 7.5% of the sample.

With regard to this clone: Its antigen target is currently unknown. No quality values exist for individual bases; no much larger clone is one base distant.

The cohort comprised 710 or so healthy bone marrow donors. At the time of sampling, all cohort members were nominally healthy, though unrecorded immune exposures were likely present. The donor tested CMV seropositive, placing the donor among the roughly 300 seropositive members of the cohort. Every donor gave a peripheral blood sample, and the peripheral blood mononuclear cells from that sample were used for TCR beta sequencing. The Qiagen DNeasy Blood Extraction Kit was used to extract genomic DNA from the blood cell samples. Sequencing used PBMCs. This sequence was found in a man aged 25-45 years in good health and CMV-seropositive. This chain is built from TRBV11-2 and TRBJ2-7; the D segment cannot be called with confidence. The nucleotide sequence is TGTGCCAGCAGCTTAGATCTGAGGTCCAGACCTTACGAGCAGTACTTC. It specifies CASSLDLRSRPYEQYF. The entire variable domain, with the stretches around the CDR3 drawn from the reference TRBV11-2 and TRBJ2-7 proteins, is EAGVAQSPRYKIIEKRQSVAFWCNPISGHATLYWYQQILGQGPKLLIQFQNNGVVDDSQLPKDRFSAERLKGVDSTLKIQPAKLEDSAVYLCASSLDLRSRPYEQYFGPGTRLTVT.